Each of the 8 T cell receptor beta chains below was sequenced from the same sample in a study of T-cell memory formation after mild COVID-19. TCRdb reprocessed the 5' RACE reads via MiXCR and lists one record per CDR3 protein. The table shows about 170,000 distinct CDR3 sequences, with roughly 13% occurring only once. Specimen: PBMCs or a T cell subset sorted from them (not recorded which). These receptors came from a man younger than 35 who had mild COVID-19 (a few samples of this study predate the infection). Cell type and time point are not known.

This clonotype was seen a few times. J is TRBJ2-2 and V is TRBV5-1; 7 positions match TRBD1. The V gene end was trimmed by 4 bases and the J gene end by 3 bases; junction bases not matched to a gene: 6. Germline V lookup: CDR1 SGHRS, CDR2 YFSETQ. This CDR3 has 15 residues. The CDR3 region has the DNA TGCGCCAGCAGCCTGATGACAGGGCACACCGGGGAGCTGTTTTTT. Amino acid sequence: CASSLMTGHTGELFF.

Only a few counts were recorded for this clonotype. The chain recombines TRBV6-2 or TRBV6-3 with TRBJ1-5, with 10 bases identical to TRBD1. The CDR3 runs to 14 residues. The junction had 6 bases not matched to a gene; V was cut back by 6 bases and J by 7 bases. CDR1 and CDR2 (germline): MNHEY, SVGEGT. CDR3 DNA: TGTGCCAGCAGAGCGACAGGGGGCGGGCAGCCCCAGCATTTT. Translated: CASRATGGGQPQHF.

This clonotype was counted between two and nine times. The CDR3: CASSLDGRGLEQYF. The CDR3 bases are TGTGCCAGCAGCTTAGACGGCAGGGGGCTCGAGCAGTACTTC. The chain uses TRBV7-6 and TRBJ2-7, with 8 bases that match TRBD1. Germline CDR1 is SGHVS and CDR2 is FNYEAQ. There are 14 residues in the CDR3. V was clipped by 1 base and J by 6 bases; unmatched bases: 5.

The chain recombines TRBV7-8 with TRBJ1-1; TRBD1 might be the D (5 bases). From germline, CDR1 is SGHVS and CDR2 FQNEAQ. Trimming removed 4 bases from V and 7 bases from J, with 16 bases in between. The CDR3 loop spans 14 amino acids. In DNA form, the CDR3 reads TGTGCCAGCAGCTCGAGGGCGGGGGGAGGTGAAGCTTTCTTT. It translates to CASSSRAGGGEAFF.

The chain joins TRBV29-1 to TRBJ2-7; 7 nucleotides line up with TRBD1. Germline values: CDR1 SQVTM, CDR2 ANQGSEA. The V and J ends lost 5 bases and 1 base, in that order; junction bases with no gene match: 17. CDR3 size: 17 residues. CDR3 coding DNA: TGCAGCGTTCGGGATCCCACAGGGGTCGAGTGGTCCTACGAGCAGTACGTC. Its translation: CSVRDPTGVEWSYEQYV.

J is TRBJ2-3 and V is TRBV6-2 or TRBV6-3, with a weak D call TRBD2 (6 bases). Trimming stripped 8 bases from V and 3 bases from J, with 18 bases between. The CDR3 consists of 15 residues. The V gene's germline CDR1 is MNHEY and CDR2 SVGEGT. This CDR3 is CASSHPGELTDTQYF. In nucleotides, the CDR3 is TGTGCCAGCTCCCACCCGGGGGAGCTTACAGATACGCAGTATTTT.

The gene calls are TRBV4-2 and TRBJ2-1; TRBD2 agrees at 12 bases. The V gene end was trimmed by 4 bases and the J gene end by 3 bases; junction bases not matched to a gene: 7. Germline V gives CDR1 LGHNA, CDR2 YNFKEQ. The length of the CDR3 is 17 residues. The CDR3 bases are TGTGCCAGCAGCCGAATACCGACTAGCGGGGGCTACAATGAGCAGTTCTTC. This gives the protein CASSRIPTSGGYNEQFF.

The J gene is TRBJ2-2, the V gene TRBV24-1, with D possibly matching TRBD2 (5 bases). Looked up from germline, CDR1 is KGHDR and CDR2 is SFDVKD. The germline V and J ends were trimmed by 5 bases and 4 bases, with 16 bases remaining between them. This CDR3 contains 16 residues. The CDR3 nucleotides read TGTGCCACCAGTGGTTTCCAAGGAGAGGGCACCGGGGAGCTGTTTTTT. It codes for CATSGFQGEGTGELFF.